This paragraph covers one T cell receptor beta chain sequence. In the original workflow: Amplifying reference gene primers gave estimates of nucleated cell counts. TCRdb's table, derived via immunoSEQ multiplex PCR, lists solely in-frame clones and lacks some. The V and J calls and clone size were taken over from that table, and D and trimming were inferred from the DNA. The table includes roughly 290,000 clones, 70% to 90% detected once. This entry comes from a study of blood T cell repertoires in COVID-19. Study at large: Acute-phase and convalescent COVID-19 samples originated in the United States, Italy and Spain. From T cells, B-cell-depleted T cells, or PBMCs came the material, which was cDNA or gDNA.

V shed 4 bases and J shed 6 bases, with 17 bases lying between them. CDR3 length: 15 amino acids. Germline V CDR1 and CDR2: SGHDN, FVKESK. The receptor was isolated from a woman aged 60 to 75 with acute or convalescent COVID-19. Sample: peripheral blood. The V call is TRBV14, the J call TRBJ2-3; D is possibly TRBD2 (6 bases). CDR3 DNA sequence: TGTGCCAGCAGCCTGGGACTGCTCCTCAAGGATACGCAGTATTTT. Its protein is CASSLGLLLKDTQYF.